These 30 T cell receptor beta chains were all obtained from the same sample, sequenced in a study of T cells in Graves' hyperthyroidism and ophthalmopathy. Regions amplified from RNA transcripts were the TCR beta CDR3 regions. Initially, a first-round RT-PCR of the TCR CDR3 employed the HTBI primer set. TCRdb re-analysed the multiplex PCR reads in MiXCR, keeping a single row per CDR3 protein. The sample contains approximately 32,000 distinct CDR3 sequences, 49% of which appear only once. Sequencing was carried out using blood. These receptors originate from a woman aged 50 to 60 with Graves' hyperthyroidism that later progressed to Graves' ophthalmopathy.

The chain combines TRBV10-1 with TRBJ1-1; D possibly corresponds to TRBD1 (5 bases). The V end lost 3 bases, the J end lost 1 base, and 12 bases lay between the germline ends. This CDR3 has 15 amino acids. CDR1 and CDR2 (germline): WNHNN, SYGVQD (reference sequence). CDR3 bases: TGCGCCAGCAGTGATCTCAGGGCACGGAACACTGAAGCTTTCTTT. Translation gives CASSDLRARNTEAFF.

In DNA form, the CDR3 reads TGTGCCAGCAGCTCACAGGGGAACACTGAAGCTTTCTTT. This translates into CASSSQGNTEAFF. The chain recombines TRBV7-2 with TRBJ1-1, with D tentatively TRBD1 (6 bases). Trimming shortened V by 4 bases and J by 1 base, and 7 bases separated the two germline ends. The CDR3 totals 13 residues. Germline V gene data show CDR1 as SGHTA and CDR2 as FQGNSA.

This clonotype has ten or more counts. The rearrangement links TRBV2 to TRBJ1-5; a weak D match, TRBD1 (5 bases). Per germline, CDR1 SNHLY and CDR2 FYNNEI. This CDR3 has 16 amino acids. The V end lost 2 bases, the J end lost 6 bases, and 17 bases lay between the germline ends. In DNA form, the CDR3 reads TGTGCCAGCAGTGAATCTACAGGAGGACTCAGTCAGCCCCAGCATTTT. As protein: CASSESTGGLSQPQHF.

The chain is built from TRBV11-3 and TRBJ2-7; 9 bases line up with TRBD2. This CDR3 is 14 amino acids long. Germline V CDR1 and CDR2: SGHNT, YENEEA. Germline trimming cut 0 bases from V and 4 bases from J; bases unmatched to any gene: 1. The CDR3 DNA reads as TGTGCCAGCAGCTTAGATAGCGGGAGTTACGAGCAGTACTTC. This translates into CASSLDSGSYEQYF.

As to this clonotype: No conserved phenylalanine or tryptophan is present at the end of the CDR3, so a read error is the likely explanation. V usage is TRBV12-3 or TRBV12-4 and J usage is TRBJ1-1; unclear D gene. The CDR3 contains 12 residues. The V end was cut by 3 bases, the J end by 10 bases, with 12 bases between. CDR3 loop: CASSFNLDAAFV. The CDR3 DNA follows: TGTGCCAGCAGTTTTAATTTGGATGCAGCTTTCGTT.

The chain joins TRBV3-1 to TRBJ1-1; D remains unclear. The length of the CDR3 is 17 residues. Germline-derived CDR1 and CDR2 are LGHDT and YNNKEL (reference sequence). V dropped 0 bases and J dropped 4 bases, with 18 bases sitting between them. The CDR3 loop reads CASSQERAFGEGTEAFF. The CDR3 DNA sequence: TGTGCCAGCAGCCAAGAGCGCGCCTTTGGCGAGGGCACTGAAGCTTTCTTT. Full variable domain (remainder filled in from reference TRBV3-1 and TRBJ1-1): DTAVSQTPKYLVTQMGNDKSIKCEQNLGHDTMYWYKQDSKKFLKIMFSYNNKELIINETVPNRFSPKSPDKAHLNLHINSLELGDSAVYFCASSQERAFGEGTEAFFGQGTRLTVV.

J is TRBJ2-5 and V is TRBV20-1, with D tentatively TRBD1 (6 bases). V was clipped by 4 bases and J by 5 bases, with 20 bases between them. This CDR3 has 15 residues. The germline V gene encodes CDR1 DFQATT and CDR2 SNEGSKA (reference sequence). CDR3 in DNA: TGCAGTGCTACACCAGGGGCTGAATTTGGGGAGACCCAGTACTTC. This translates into CSATPGAEFGETQYF.

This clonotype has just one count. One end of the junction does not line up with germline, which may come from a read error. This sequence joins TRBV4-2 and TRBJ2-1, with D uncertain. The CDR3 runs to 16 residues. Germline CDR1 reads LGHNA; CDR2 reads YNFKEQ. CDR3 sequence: CASSQDLAERYNERFF. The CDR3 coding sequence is TGTGCTAGCAGCCAAGATCTGGCGGAACGCTACAATGAGCGGTTCTTC.

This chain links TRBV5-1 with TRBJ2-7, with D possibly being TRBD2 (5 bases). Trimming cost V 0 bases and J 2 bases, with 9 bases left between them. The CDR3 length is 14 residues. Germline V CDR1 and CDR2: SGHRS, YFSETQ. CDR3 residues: CASSLDVRAYEQYF. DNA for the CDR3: TGCGCCAGCAGCTTGGACGTGAGGGCCTACGAGCAGTACTTC.

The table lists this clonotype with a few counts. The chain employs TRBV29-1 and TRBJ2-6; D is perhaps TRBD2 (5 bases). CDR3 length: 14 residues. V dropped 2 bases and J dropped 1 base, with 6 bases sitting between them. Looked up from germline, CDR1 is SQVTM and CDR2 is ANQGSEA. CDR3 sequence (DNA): TGCAGCGTTGAAAGGAGGTCTGGGGCCAACGTCCTGACTTTC. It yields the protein CSVERRSGANVLTF.

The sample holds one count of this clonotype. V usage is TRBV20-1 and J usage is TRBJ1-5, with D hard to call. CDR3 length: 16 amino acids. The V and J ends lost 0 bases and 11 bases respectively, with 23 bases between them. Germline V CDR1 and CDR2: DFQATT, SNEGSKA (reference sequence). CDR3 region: CSARDPVGRASETQHF. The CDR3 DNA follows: TGCAGTGCTAGAGATCCGGTCGGGAGGGCCTCAGAGACCCAGCATTTT.

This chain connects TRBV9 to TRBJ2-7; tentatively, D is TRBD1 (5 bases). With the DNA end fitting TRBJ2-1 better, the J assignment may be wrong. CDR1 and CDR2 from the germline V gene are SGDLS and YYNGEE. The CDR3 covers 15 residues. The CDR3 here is CASSVGGYNAYEQFF. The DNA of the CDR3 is TGTGCCAGCAGCGTAGGGGGCTACAACGCCTACGAGCAGTTCTTC.

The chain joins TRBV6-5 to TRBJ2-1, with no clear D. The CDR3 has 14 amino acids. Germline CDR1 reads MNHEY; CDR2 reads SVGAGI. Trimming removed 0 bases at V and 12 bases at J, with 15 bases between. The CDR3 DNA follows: TGTGCCAGCAGTTACTCGGTGGGCGGAGATACGCAGTTCTTC. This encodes CASSYSVGGDTQFF.

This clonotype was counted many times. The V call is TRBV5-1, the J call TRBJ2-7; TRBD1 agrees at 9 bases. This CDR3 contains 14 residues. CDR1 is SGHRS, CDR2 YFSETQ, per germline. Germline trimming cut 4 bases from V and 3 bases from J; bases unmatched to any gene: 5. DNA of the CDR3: TGCGCCAGCAGCCTGAGGACAGGGGACTACGAGCAGTACTTC. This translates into CASSLRTGDYEQYF.

This CDR3 is CRKPGLAGGTSTDTQYF. The CDR3 region has the DNA TGCAGAAAACCGGGACTAGCGGGAGGGACTAGCACAGATACGCAGTATTTT. J is TRBJ2-3 and V is TRBV20-1, with TRBD2 identical over 16 bases. In germline, CDR1 is DFQATT, CDR2 SNEGSKA (reference sequence). The CDR3 is made up of 17 amino acids.

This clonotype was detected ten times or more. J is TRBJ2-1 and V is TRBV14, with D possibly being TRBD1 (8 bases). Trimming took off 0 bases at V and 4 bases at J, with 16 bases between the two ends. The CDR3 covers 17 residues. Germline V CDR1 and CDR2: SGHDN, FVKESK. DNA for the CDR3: TGTGCCAGCAGCCAAGAAGGGGGGGACAGGTTTTACAATGAGCAGTTCTTC. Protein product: CASSQEGGDRFYNEQFF.

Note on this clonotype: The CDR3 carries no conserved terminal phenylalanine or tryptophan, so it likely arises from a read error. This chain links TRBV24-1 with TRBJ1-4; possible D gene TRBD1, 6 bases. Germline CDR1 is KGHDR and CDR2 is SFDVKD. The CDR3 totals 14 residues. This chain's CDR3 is CATSSRGQGERLFL. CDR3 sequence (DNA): TGTGCCACCAGCAGCCGGGGGCAGGGCGAAAGACTGTTTCTT.

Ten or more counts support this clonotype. CDR3 sequence reads: CASSGLSSGLSMETQYF. The CDR3 nucleotides read TGTGCCAGCAGCGGCTTGTCTAGCGGTCTGAGTATGGAGACCCAGTACTTC. This chain links TRBV7-2 with TRBJ2-5, with TRBD2 matching over 7 bases. J was trimmed by 5 bases and V by 5 bases; bases with no gene match: 17. The length of the CDR3 is 17 residues. Germline V gene lookup returns CDR1 SGHTA and CDR2 FQGNSA.

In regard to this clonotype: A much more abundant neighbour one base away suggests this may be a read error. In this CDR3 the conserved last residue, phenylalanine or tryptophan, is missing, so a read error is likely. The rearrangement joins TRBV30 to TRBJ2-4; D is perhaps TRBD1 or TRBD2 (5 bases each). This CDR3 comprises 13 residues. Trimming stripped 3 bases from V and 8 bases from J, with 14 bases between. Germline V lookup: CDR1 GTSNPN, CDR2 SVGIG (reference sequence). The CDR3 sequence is CAWRLGVGDIQYC. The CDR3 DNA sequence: TGTGCCTGGAGGTTAGGGGTGGGGGACATTCAGTACTGC.

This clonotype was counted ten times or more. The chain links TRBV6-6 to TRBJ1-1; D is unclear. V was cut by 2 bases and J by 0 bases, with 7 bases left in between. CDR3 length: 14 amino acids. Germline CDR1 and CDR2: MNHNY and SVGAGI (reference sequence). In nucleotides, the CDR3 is TGTGCCAGCAGTTACGAAGGTTTGAACACTGAAGCTTTCTTT. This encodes CASSYEGLNTEAFF.

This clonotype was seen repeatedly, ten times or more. The CDR3 DNA sequence: TGTGCCAGCAGCTCTACCTTAGGCACAGATACGCAGTATTTT. It translates to CASSSTLGTDTQYF. The chain links TRBV7-3 to TRBJ2-3; D not certain. V lost 4 bases, J lost 1 base, and 9 bases lay in between. The germline gives CDR1 SGHTA, CDR2 FQGTGA. The CDR3 is made up of 14 amino acids.

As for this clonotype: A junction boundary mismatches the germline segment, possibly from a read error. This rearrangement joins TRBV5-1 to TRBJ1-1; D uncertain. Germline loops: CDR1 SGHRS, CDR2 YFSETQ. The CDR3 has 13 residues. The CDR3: CSSSPRLDTEAFF. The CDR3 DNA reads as TGCTCCAGCAGCCCTAGATTGGACACTGAAGCTTTCTTT.

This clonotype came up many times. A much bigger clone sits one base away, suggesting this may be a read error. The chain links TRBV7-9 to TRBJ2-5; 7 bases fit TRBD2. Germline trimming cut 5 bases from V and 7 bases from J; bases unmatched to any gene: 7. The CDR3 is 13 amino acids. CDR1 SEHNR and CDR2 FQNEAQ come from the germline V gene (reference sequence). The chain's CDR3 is CASSRLTGGTQYF. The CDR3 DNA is TGTGCCAGCAGCCGCCTAACGGGAGGGACCCAGTACTTC.

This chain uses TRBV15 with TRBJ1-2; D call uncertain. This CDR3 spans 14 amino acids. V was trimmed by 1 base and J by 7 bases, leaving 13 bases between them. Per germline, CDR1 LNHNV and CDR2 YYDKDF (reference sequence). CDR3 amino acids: CATSRARELGGYTF. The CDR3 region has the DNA TGTGCCACCAGCAGAGCAAGAGAACTCGGTGGCTACACCTTC.

The CDR3 loop is CASSEIGQGALNYGYTF. The DNA for the CDR3 is TGTGCCAGCAGCGAGATAGGACAGGGGGCGCTGAACTATGGCTACACCTTC. This sequence joins TRBV9 and TRBJ1-2; 11 bases agree with TRBD1. The CDR3 covers 17 residues. V shed 3 bases, J shed 2 bases, and the junction held 9 bases outside the gene matches. Germline CDR1 SGDLS, CDR2 YYNGEE.

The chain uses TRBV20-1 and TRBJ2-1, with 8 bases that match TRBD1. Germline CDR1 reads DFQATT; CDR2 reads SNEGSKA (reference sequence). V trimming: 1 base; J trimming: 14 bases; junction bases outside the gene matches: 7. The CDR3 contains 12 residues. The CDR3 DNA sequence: TGCAGTGCTAGAGCCCGGGACAGGATTAAGTTCTTC. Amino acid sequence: CSARARDRIKFF.

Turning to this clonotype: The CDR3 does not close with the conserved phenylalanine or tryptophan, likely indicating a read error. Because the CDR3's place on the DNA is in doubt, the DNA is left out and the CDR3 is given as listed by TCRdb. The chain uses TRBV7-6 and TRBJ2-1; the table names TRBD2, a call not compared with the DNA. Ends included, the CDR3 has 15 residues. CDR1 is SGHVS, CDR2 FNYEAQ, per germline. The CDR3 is CASSLVGVTYNEQTL.

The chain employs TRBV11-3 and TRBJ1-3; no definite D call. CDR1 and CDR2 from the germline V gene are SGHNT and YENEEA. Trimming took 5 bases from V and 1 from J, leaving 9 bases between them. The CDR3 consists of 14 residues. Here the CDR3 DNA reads TGTGCCAGCAGCCCCGGGTCTTCTGGAAACACCATATATTTT. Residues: CASSPGSSGNTIYF.

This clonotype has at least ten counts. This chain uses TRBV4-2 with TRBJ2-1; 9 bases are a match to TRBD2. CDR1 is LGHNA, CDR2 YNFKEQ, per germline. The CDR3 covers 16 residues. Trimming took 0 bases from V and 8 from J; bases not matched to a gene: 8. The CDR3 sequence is CASSQDPQRGVYEQFF. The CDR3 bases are TGTGCCAGCAGCCAAGATCCCCAGCGGGGGGTGTATGAGCAGTTCTTC.

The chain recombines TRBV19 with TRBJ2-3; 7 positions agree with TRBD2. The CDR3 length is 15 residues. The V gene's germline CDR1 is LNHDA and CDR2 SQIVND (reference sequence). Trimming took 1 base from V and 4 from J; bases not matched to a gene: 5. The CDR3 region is CASSIGGGGSDTQYF. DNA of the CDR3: TGTGCCAGTAGTATAGGGGGGGGGGGATCAGATACGCAGTATTTT. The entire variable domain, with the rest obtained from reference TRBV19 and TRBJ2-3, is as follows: DGGITQSPKYLFRKEGQNVTLSCEQNLNHDAMYWYRQDPGQGLRLIYYSQIVNDFQKGDIAEGYSVSREKKESFPLTVTSAQKNPTAFYLCASSIGGGGSDTQYFGPGTRLTVL.